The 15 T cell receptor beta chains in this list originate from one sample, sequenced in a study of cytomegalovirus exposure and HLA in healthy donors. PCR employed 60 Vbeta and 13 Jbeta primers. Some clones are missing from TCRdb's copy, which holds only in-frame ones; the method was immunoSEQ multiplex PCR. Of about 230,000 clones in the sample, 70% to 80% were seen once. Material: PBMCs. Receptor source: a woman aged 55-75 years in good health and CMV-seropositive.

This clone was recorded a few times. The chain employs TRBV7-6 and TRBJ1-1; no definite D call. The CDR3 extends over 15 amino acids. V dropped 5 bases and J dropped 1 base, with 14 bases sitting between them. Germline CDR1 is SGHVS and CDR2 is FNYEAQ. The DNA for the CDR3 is TGTGCCAGCAGCCCCAGGCCACCCCCGAACACTGAAGCTTTCTTT. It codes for CASSPRPPPNTEAFF. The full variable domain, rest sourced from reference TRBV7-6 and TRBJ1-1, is GAGVSQSPRYKVTKRGQDVALRCDPISGHVSLYWYRQALGQGPEFLTYFNYEAQQDKSGLPNDRFSAERPEGSISTLTIQRTEQRDSAMYRCASSPRPPPNTEAFFGQGTRLTVV.

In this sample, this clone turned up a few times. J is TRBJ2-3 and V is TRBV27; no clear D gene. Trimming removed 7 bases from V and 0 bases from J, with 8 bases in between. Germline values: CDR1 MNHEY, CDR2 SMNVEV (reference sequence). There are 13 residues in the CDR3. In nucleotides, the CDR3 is TGTGCCAGCAAGATGACTAGCACAGATACGCAGTATTTT. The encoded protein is CASKMTSTDTQYF.

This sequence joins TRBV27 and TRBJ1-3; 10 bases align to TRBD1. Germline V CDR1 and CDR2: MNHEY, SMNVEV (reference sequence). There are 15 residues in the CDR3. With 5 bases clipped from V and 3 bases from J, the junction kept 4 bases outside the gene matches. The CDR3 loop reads CASSPGQGLGNTIYF. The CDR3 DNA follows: TGTGCCAGCAGTCCGGGACAGGGGCTTGGAAACACCATATATTTT.

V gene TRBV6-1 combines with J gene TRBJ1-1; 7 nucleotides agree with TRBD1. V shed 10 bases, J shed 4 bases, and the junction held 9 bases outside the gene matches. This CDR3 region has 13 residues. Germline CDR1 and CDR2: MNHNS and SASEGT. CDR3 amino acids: CATQPGQLTEAFF. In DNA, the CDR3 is TGTGCCACGCAGCCGGGACAGCTCACTGAAGCTTTCTTT.

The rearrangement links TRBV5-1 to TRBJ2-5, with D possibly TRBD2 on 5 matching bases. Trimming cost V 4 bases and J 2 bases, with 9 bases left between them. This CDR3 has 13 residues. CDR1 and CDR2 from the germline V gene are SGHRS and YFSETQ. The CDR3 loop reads CASSRTGQETQYF. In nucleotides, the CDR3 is TGCGCCAGCAGCAGGACTGGACAAGAGACCCAGTACTTC.

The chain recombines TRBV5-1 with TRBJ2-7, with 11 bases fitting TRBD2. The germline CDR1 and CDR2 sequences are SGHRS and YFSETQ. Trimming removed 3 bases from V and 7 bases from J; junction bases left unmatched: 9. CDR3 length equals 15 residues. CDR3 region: CASSSLTSGTAEQYF. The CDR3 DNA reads TGCGCCAGCAGCTCGCTGACTAGCGGGACCGCGGAGCAGTACTTC.

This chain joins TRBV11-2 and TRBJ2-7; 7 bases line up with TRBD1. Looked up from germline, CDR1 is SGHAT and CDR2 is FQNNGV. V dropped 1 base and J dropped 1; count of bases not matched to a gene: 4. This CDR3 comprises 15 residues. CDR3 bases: TGTGCCAGCAGCTTAGCGGCAGGGGGATCCTACGAGCAGTACTTC. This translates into CASSLAAGGSYEQYF.

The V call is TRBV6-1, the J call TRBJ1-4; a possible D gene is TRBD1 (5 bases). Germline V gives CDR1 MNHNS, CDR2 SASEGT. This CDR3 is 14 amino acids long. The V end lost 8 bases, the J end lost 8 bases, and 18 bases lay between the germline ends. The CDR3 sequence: CASFRGREWEKLFF. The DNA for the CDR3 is TGTGCCAGCTTCCGGGGGAGGGAGTGGGAAAAACTGTTTTTT.

The CDR3 DNA reads as TGTGCCAGCAGCCAAGAGACTAGCGGGAGGGCCACAGATACGCAGTATTTT. This encodes CASSQETSGRATDTQYF. The V call is TRBV4-2, the J call TRBJ2-3; 14 nucleotides match TRBD2. V trimming: 0 bases; J trimming: 2 bases; junction bases outside the gene matches: 1. This CDR3 contains 17 residues. From germline, CDR1 is LGHNA and CDR2 YNFKEQ.

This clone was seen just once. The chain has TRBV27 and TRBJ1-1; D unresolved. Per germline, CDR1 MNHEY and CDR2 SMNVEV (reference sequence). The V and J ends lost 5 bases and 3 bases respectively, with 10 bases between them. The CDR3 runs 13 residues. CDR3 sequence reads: CASSPSRDTEAFF. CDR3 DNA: TGTGCCAGCAGTCCGTCCCGGGACACTGAAGCTTTCTTT.

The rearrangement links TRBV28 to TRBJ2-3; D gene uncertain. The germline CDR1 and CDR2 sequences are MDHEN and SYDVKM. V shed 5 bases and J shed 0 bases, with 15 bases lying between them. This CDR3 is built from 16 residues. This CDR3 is CASSTPAAASTDTQYF. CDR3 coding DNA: TGTGCCAGCAGTACCCCGGCGGCAGCTAGCACAGATACGCAGTATTTT.

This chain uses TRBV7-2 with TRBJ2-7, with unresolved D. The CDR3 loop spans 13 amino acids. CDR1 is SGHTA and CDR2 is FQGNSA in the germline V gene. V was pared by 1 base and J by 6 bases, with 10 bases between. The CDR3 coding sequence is TGTGCCAGCAGCTTAGGCTACCATGGCGAGCAGTACTTC. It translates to CASSLGYHGEQYF.

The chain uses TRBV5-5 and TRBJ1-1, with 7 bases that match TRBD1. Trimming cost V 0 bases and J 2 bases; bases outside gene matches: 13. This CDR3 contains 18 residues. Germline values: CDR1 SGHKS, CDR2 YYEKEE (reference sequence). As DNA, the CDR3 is TGTGCCAGCAGCTTGGGGGTGGACAGGATGGGTATAAACACTGAAGCTTTCTTT. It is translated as CASSLGVDRMGINTEAFF.

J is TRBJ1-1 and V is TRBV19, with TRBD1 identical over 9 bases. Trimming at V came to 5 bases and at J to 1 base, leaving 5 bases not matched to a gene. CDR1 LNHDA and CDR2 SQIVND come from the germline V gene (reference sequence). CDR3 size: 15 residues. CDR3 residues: CASSPGQGTNTEAFF. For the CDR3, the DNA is TGTGCCAGTAGTCCCGGACAGGGGACGAACACTGAAGCTTTCTTT.

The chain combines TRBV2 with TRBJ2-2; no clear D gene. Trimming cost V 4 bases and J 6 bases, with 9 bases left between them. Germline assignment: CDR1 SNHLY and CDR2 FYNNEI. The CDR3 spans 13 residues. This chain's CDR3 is CASSAERSGELFF. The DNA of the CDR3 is TGTGCCAGCAGTGCCGAGAGATCCGGGGAGCTGTTTTTT. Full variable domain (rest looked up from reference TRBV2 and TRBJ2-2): EPEVTQTPSHQVTQMGQEVILRCVPISNHLYFYWYRQILGQKVEFLVSFYNNEISEKSEIFDDQFSVERPDGSNFTLKIRSTKLEDSAMYFCASSAERSGELFFGEGSRLTVL.